These 28 T cell receptor beta chains were all obtained from the same sample, sequenced in a study of regulatory T cells in long-lasting Graves disease. Time point of the sample: newly diagnosed GD, antithyroid drugs for less than 3 months. Extracted RNA from PBMCs served as the source of the TCR library. Investigators prepared the TCR beta libraries by applying iRepertoire HTBI primers and Arm-PCR of CDR3 regions. TCRdb fed the multiplex PCR reads into MiXCR, producing one record per CDR3 protein. The data show about 530,000 distinct CDR3 sequences, 15% to 20% seen once. In addition, the sample was reused for a study of T cells in Graves' hyperthyroidism and ophthalmopathy.

The material sequenced was peripheral blood mononuclear cells (PBMCs), taken at new diagnosis, from a patient treated with antithyroid drugs. The origin of the receptors is a woman aged 35-60 years with Graves disease.

This clonotype occurred many times. The rearrangement joins TRBV7-9 to TRBJ2-3; 10 bases fit TRBD2. The CDR3 totals 18 residues. From germline, CDR1 is SEHNR and CDR2 FQNEAQ (reference sequence). V gave up 1 base and J gave up 5 bases; unmatched junction bases: 12. CDR3 coding DNA: TGTGCCAGCAGCTTAGAGGTCTGGGCTAGCGGGGGACGAGATACGCAGTATTTT. It encodes CASSLEVWASGGRDTQYF. The whole variable domain, filled in from reference TRBV7-9 and TRBJ2-3, reads DTGVSQNPRHKITKRGQNVTFRCDPISEHNRLYWYRQTLGQGPEFLTYFQNEAQLEKSRLLSDRFSAERPKGSFSTLEIQRTEQGDSAMYLCASSLEVWASGGRDTQYFGPGTRLTVL.

This clonotype has ten or more counts. V usage is TRBV5-1 and J usage is TRBJ1-5, with 10 bases that match TRBD1. V lost 4 bases, J lost 6 bases, and 4 bases stayed unmatched. Germline loops: CDR1 SGHRS, CDR2 YFSETQ. The CDR3 extends over 14 amino acids. The CDR3 bases are TGCGCCAGCAGCACGACAGGGGGCAGTCAGCCCCAGCATTTT. Translation: CASSTTGGSQPQHF.

This clonotype was found many times. This chain connects TRBV6-2 or TRBV6-3 to TRBJ1-2; 10 bases fit TRBD1. CDR3 size: 15 residues. V gave up 0 bases and J gave up 5 bases; unmatched junction bases: 3. Germline lookup yields CDR1 MNHEY and CDR2 SVGEGT. The CDR3 bases are TGTGCCAGCAGTTACTCGACAGGGGGCTTTTATGGCTACACCTTC. Protein product: CASSYSTGGFYGYTF.

The chain recombines TRBV30 with TRBJ2-7; 7 bases map to TRBD2. CDR3 size: 13 residues. V dropped 3 bases and J dropped 2; count of bases not matched to a gene: 4. The V gene's germline CDR1 is GTSNPN and CDR2 SVGIG (reference sequence). This CDR3 reads CAWSFGLAYEQYF. CDR3 nucleotide sequence: TGTGCCTGGAGCTTTGGACTAGCCTACGAGCAGTACTTC.

Turning to this clonotype: Since a much larger clone is just one base distant, this may be a read error. This sequence joins TRBV27 and TRBJ2-3, with D perhaps TRBD2 (5 bases). V shed 6 bases and J shed 2 bases, with 6 bases lying between them. Germline CDR1 MNHEY, CDR2 SMNVEV (reference sequence). This CDR3 spans 12 amino acids. CDR3: CASRRATDTQYF. For the CDR3, the DNA is TGTGCCAGCAGGAGGGCCACAGATACGCAGTATTTT.

This rearrangement joins TRBV18 to TRBJ2-1; D is tentatively TRBD1 or TRBD2 (5 bases each). Trimming shortened V by 6 bases and J by 3 bases, and 24 bases separated the two germline ends. The CDR3 extends over 18 amino acids. CDR1 is KGHSH, CDR2 LQKENI, per germline. The CDR3, as DNA: TGTGCCAGCTCGCCCCCGGGACGCAGAGGGTCAAACTACAATGAGCAGTTCTTC. Protein: CASSPPGRRGSNYNEQFF. The variable domain in full, with the rest retrieved from reference TRBV18 and TRBJ2-1, is NAGVMQNPRHLVRRRGQEARLRCSPMKGHSHVYWYRQLPEEGLKFMVYLQKENIIDESGMPKERFSAEFPKEGPSILRIQQVVRGDSAAYFCASSPPGRRGSNYNEQFFGPGTRLTVL.

In this sample, this clonotype turned up a few times. Since a much larger clone is just one base distant, this may be a read error. This rearrangement joins TRBV3-1 to TRBJ2-3; D ambiguous. This CDR3 is 13 amino acids long. Germline V CDR1 and CDR2: LGHDT, YNNKEL (reference sequence). V was trimmed by 1 base and J by 10 bases, leaving 12 bases between them. The CDR3 nucleotides are TGTGCCAGCAGCCAAGTCGGGCAAGGTGCGCAGTATTTT. Translating gives CASSQVGQGAQYF.

This clonotype was counted at least ten times. In DNA form, the CDR3 reads TGTGCCAGCAGTAAGACAGGGGGCACAGATACGCAGTATTTT. Translation gives CASSKTGGTDTQYF. The rearrangement joins TRBV28 to TRBJ2-3; 8 nucleotides agree with TRBD1. The CDR3 covers 14 residues. Trimming took 5 bases from V and 1 from J; bases not matched to a gene: 2. Germline CDR1 MDHEN, CDR2 SYDVKM.

This clonotype was detected a few times. The chain has TRBV20-1 and TRBJ2-6; D might be TRBD2 (5 bases). Trimming left V 2 bases short and J 1 base short, with 18 bases between. The CDR3 runs to 18 residues. Germline values: CDR1 DFQATT, CDR2 SNEGSKA (reference sequence). The CDR3 sequence: CSARPSPGSKSGANVLTF. Written as DNA, the CDR3 is TGCAGTGCTAGACCATCCCCGGGGAGTAAGTCTGGGGCCAACGTCCTGACTTTC.

This clonotype occurred many times. The chain employs TRBV9 and TRBJ2-7; 7 nucleotides line up with TRBD1. Germline V gives CDR1 SGDLS, CDR2 YYNGEE. J was trimmed by 3 bases and V by 4 bases; bases with no gene match: 7. The CDR3 contains 14 residues. In DNA, the CDR3 is TGTGCCAGCAGCCCCCAGACAGGGCGCTACGAGCAGTACTTC. Translating gives CASSPQTGRYEQYF.

This clonotype was observed many times. The V and J genes are TRBV12-5 and TRBJ2-7; D is ambiguous. Trimming stripped 2 bases from V and 3 bases from J, with 14 bases between. CDR1 LGHNT and CDR2 FRNRAP come from the germline V gene. The CDR3 has 15 residues. The CDR3 reads CASGLPRPDGYEQYF. For the CDR3, the DNA is TGTGCTAGTGGTTTGCCCCGGCCGGACGGCTACGAGCAGTACTTC.

The chain links TRBV12-3 or TRBV12-4 to TRBJ1-6, with D uncertain. The V and J ends lost 1 base and 7 bases respectively, with 5 bases between them. The CDR3 runs to 13 residues. The CDR3 DNA follows: TGTGCCAGCAGTTTAGGGAAAAATTCACCCCTCCACTTT. Protein: CASSLGKNSPLHF.

Details on this clonotype: A clone one base away is much larger, so this may be a read error. The chain is built from TRBV27 and TRBJ2-5; TRBD1 or TRBD2 may be the D gene (7 bases each). V dropped 2 bases and J dropped 11 bases, with 27 bases sitting between them. CDR1 and CDR2 (germline): MNHEY, SMNVEV (reference sequence). The CDR3 length is 17 residues. CDR3 sequence: CASSLRIRGGYYNEQYF. CDR3 coding DNA: TGTGCCAGCAGTTTACGAATCAGGGGGGGATACTACAATGAGCAGTACTTC.

Many counts were recorded for this clonotype. The genes are TRBV18 and TRBJ1-1; D uncertain. Germline CDR1 and CDR2: KGHSH and LQKENI. Between the trimmed V and J ends, which lost 6 bases and 3 bases, there was a span of 11 bases. This CDR3 has 13 residues. As DNA, the CDR3 is TGTGCCAGCTCGGGCGGGGTTGACACTGAAGCTTTCTTT. Residues: CASSGGVDTEAFF. Combining the CDR3 with reference TRBV18 and TRBJ1-1 gives the whole variable domain NAGVMQNPRHLVRRRGQEARLRCSPMKGHSHVYWYRQLPEEGLKFMVYLQKENIIDESGMPKERFSAEFPKEGPSILRIQQVVRGDSAAYFCASSGGVDTEAFFGQGTRLTVV.

This clonotype was counted only a few times. The CDR3 loop is CASSLPGNARETQYF. CDR3 sequence (DNA): TGTGCCAGCAGCCTCCCGGGCAACGCCCGAGAGACCCAGTACTTC. This chain uses TRBV2 with TRBJ2-5; D is unresolved. Germline lookup yields CDR1 SNHLY and CDR2 FYNNEI. The V and J ends lost 6 bases and 4 bases respectively, with 18 bases between them. The CDR3 is made up of 15 amino acids.

This clonotype turned up a few times. The rearrangement uses TRBV19 and TRBJ1-1; D is unclear. The CDR3 has 15 amino acids. Germline V CDR1 and CDR2: LNHDA, SQIVND (reference sequence). Trimming removed 2 bases at V and 0 bases at J, with 10 bases between. This CDR3 reads CASSIREVMNTEAFF. CDR3 sequence (DNA): TGTGCCAGTAGTATAAGAGAAGTCATGAACACTGAAGCTTTCTTT.

This clonotype was counted many times. The chain joins TRBV11-2 to TRBJ2-7; no definite D call. Trimming took off 0 bases at V and 0 bases at J, with 9 bases between the two ends. Germline loops: CDR1 SGHAT, CDR2 FQNNGV. The CDR3 is 15 residues long. CDR3 coding DNA: TGTGCCAGCAGCTTAGAGGGCGGTCCCTCCTACGAGCAGTACTTC. It codes for CASSLEGGPSYEQYF.

This clonotype came up a few times. The chain combines TRBV5-1 with TRBJ2-4; possibly TRBD1 for D (5 bases). Per germline, CDR1 SGHRS and CDR2 YFSETQ. This CDR3 has 14 residues. V was pared by 7 bases and J by 6 bases, with 17 bases between. The CDR3 is CASSLDSPPNIQYF. For the CDR3, the DNA is TGCGCCAGCTCTCTTGACAGCCCACCAAACATTCAGTACTTC. The whole variable domain, filled in from reference TRBV5-1 and TRBJ2-4, reads KAGVTQTPRYLIKTRGQQVTLSCSPISGHRSVSWYQQTPGQGLQFLFEYFSETQRNKGNFPGRFSGRQFSNSRSEMNVSTLELGDSALYLCASSLDSPPNIQYFGAGTRLSVL.

The table lists this clonotype with many counts. The chain employs TRBV14 and TRBJ1-4; 8 nucleotides agree with TRBD1. CDR1 and CDR2 (germline): SGHDN, FVKESK. The CDR3 contains 14 residues. J lost 7 bases, V lost 2 bases, and 3 bases had no gene match. The CDR3 DNA reads as TGTGCCAGCAGCCAACCAGGACAGGGTGAAAAACTGTTTTTT. This encodes CASSQPGQGEKLFF.

Ten or more counts support this clonotype. The chain couples TRBV18 to TRBJ1-5; D not certain. Germline CDR1 reads KGHSH; CDR2 reads LQKENI. V was cut by 3 bases and J by 0 bases, with 15 bases left in between. The CDR3 loop spans 17 amino acids. This CDR3 reads CASSPRSGLGSNQPQHF. In DNA form, the CDR3 reads TGTGCCAGCTCACCCAGATCCGGTTTGGGTAGCAATCAGCCCCAGCATTTT.

Comment on this clonotype: This may arise from a read error, as a much more abundant clone is one base away. The rearrangement uses TRBV14 and TRBJ2-7, with 7 bases matching TRBD1. Losses at the gene ends were 4 bases for V and 6 bases for J; bases not matched to a gene: 6. CDR3 length equals 13 residues. The germline gives CDR1 SGHDN, CDR2 FVKESK. The CDR3 here is CASSPKTGIEQYF. CDR3 in DNA: TGTGCCAGCAGCCCCAAGACAGGGATCGAGCAGTACTTC.

The chain is built from TRBV7-2 and TRBJ2-7, with D perhaps TRBD1 or TRBD2 (6 bases each). Germline V CDR1 and CDR2: SGHTA, FQGNSA. With 8 bases removed from V and 9 bases from J, the gap between germline ends came to 26 bases. The CDR3 runs 15 residues. Here the CDR3 DNA reads TGTGCCAGCGCACATCCAGCCGGGCGGGACAACGGGCAGTACTTC. This codes for CASAHPAGRDNGQYF.

This clonotype was seen more than once but under ten times. The DNA of the CDR3 is TGTGCCAGCAGTTTGAGGGGGCCTAATAGCAATCAGCCCCAGCATTTT. Translation gives CASSLRGPNSNQPQHF. The chain combines TRBV27 with TRBJ1-5; 7 bases line up with TRBD1. J gave up 0 bases and V 3 bases, and 5 bases lay outside the gene matches. The CDR3 extends over 16 amino acids. Germline-derived CDR1 and CDR2 are MNHEY and SMNVEV (reference sequence).

This clonotype came up a few times. The chain couples TRBV5-1 to TRBJ1-4; 8 nucleotides align to TRBD1. V lost 4 bases to trimming and J lost 4 bases; unmatched junction nucleotides: 9. Looked up from germline, CDR1 is SGHRS and CDR2 is YFSETQ. There are 16 residues in the CDR3. For the CDR3, the DNA is TGCGCCAGCAGCCAAGGACAGGGCTGGGATAATGAAAAACTGTTTTTT. As protein: CASSQGQGWDNEKLFF.

This clonotype has a count of ten or more. V and J are TRBV27 and TRBJ2-7; 8 bases are shared with TRBD1. V dropped 8 bases and J dropped 3; count of bases not matched to a gene: 3. The germline gives CDR1 MNHEY, CDR2 SMNVEV (reference sequence). This CDR3 is 12 amino acids long. For the CDR3, the DNA is TGTGCCAGCTCGGACAGGGACTACGAGCAGTACTTC. Residues: CASSDRDYEQYF.

A few counts support this clonotype. The chain recombines TRBV20-1 with TRBJ1-4; D call uncertain. The CDR3 extends over 14 amino acids. Between the trimmed V and J ends, which lost 6 bases and 0 bases, there was a span of 11 bases. The V gene's germline CDR1 is DFQATT and CDR2 SNEGSKA (reference sequence). The CDR3 region is CSAQAAPTNEKLFF. The CDR3 nucleotides are TGCAGTGCCCAGGCGGCCCCAACTAATGAAAAACTGTTTTTT.

This clonotype was found many times. The chain joins TRBV2 to TRBJ2-3, with D maybe TRBD1 (5 bases). Trimming took 5 bases from V and 6 from J, leaving 12 bases between them. This CDR3 is built from 13 residues. Germline values: CDR1 SNHLY, CDR2 FYNNEI. CDR3 coding DNA: TGTGCCAGCAGTACTCAGGGAAGGGATACGCAGTATTTT. This codes for CASSTQGRDTQYF.

Worth noting for this clonotype: A read error may explain this, as a much larger clone is one base away. The rearrangement uses TRBV12-3 or TRBV12-4 and TRBJ2-1, with 8 bases lining up with TRBD1. After removal of 5 bases from V and 7 bases from J, the junction contained 7 bases not matched to a gene. CDR3 size: 14 residues. The CDR3 coding sequence is TGTGCCAGCAGTCACAGGGGGGCGGGGAATGAGCAGTTCTTC. Its translation: CASSHRGAGNEQFF.